The 24 T cell receptor beta chains below come from one sample, sequenced in a study of blood T cells in healthy people across ages (dated by TCRdb to 2014 to 2015). Receptor libraries were prepared by 5' RACE. The instrument given in TCRdb is Illumina HiSeq 2500. A second PCR of 7 to 11 cycles was performed with a sample-barcoded 5' primer and a J-beta primer mix. TCRdb reanalyzed the raw reads on its own, using fastp at Q25 for trimming and MiXCR for clone calling, and kept in-frame beta chains. Rows are unified per CDR3 protein, each entry keeping the most common DNA and genes. Counted in this sample were approximately 1.5 million distinct CDR3 sequences; about 35% of them appeared once. The ten biggest clones cover approximately 10% of the sample. The sample comprised blood. The receptors here all came from a woman in her twenties or thirties in good health.

This clonotype appeared a single time. The genes are TRBV9 and TRBJ1-5; the D is unclear. This CDR3 region has 15 residues. Germline V gene sequence: CDR1 SGDLS, CDR2 YYNGEE. V lost 1 base and J lost 10, with 18 bases in between. In DNA, the CDR3 is TGTGCCAGCAGCGTAAGTTCCCGTTCAGGAGAACCCCAGCATTTT. This sequence encodes CASSVSSRSGEPQHF.

J is TRBJ2-7 and V is TRBV30, with a possible D match to TRBD2 (6 bases). In germline, CDR1 is GTSNPN, CDR2 SVGIG (reference sequence). The CDR3 has 14 amino acids. The CDR3 DNA sequence: TGTGCGCTTAAAGGGGACTTCGTCGACTACGAGCAGTACTTC. As protein: CALKGDFVDYEQYF.

This clonotype has more than one count but fewer than ten. The chain couples TRBV7-9 to TRBJ2-3; TRBD2 matches 7 bases. J lost 4 bases, V lost 6 bases, and 13 bases had no gene match. Germline V gene sequence: CDR1 SEHNR, CDR2 FQNEAQ (reference sequence). This CDR3 is 16 amino acids long. The CDR3 loop is CASRHTRLGRADTQYF. CDR3 nucleotide sequence: TGTGCCAGCAGACATACAAGGCTTGGGAGGGCAGATACGCAGTATTTT. The whole variable domain, filled in from reference TRBV7-9 and TRBJ2-3, reads DTGVSQNPRHKITKRGQNVTFRCDPISEHNRLYWYRQTLGQGPEFLTYFQNEAQLEKSRLLSDRFSAERPKGSFSTLEIQRTEQGDSAMYLCASRHTRLGRADTQYFGPGTRLTVL.

This chain joins TRBV7-2 and TRBJ2-3; TRBD2 is a possible D gene (5 bases). The ends were cut back, 5 bases at V and 3 bases at J, with 18 bases in the middle. Germline loops: CDR1 SGHTA, CDR2 FQGNSA. This CDR3 region has 16 residues. This CDR3 is CASSQLRPGRTDTQYF. The DNA of the CDR3 is TGTGCCAGCAGCCAGTTACGGCCGGGAAGAACAGATACGCAGTATTTT.

This clonotype was seen repeatedly, ten times or more. The chain employs TRBV20-1 and TRBJ1-2, with D maybe TRBD1 (6 bases). The CDR3 is 14 residues long. Between the trimmed V and J ends, which lost 1 base and 4 bases, there was a span of 13 bases. Germline values: CDR1 DFQATT, CDR2 SNEGSKA (reference sequence). In DNA, the CDR3 is TGCAGTGCTAGAGGGACAGCCAAGTCCTATGGCTACACCTTC. Its translation is CSARGTAKSYGYTF.

This clonotype was recorded many times. This chain connects TRBV5-1 to TRBJ2-7, with TRBD1 matching over 7 bases. The V segment lost 3 bases and the J segment 3 bases; nucleotides outside the gene matches: 3. In germline, CDR1 is SGHRS, CDR2 YFSETQ. This CDR3 is 13 amino acids long. The CDR3 DNA reads as TGCGCCAGCAGCTGGGACAGCCGCTACGAGCAGTACTTC. It translates to CASSWDSRYEQYF.

The chain combines TRBV6-6 with TRBJ2-7; D is possibly TRBD1 or TRBD2 (5 bases each). CDR1 MNHNY and CDR2 SVGAGI come from the germline V gene (reference sequence). This CDR3 is 18 amino acids long. V was cut by 0 bases and J by 0 bases, with 18 bases left in between. In DNA, the CDR3 is TGTGCCAGCAGTTACTCTAGGGACCTCCTTTTAAGCTCCTACGAGCAGTACTTC. The encoded protein is CASSYSRDLLLSSYEQYF.

Note on this clonotype: Since a much larger clone is just one base distant, this may be a read error. The rearrangement uses TRBV4-1 and TRBJ1-2, with D unresolved. The CDR3 spans 13 residues. Per the germline V gene, CDR1 is MGHRA and CDR2 is YSYEKL. V lost 1 base to trimming and J lost 7 bases, with 10 bases between them. CDR3: CASSQVVQFGYTF. The CDR3 region has the DNA TGCGCCAGCAGCCAAGTGGTCCAGTTTGGCTACACCTTC.

The chain has TRBV11-2 and TRBJ2-3, with TRBD2 identical over 13 bases. Germline CDR1 is SGHAT and CDR2 is FQNNGV. V was clipped by 1 base and J by 4 bases; unmatched bases: 8. The CDR3 has 18 residues. The CDR3 loop is CASSLGTSGGLQPDTQYF. The CDR3 nucleotides are TGTGCCAGCAGCTTAGGGACTAGCGGGGGCCTCCAACCAGATACGCAGTATTTT.

As concerns this clonotype: At one end, the junction sequence differs from germline, possibly due to a read error. The chain has TRBV11-2 and TRBJ2-5; no firm D call. CDR3 length: 13 residues. Germline V gene sequence: CDR1 SGHAT, CDR2 FQNNGV. CDR3 amino acids: CTSSLGRQETQYF. The DNA for the CDR3 is TGTACCAGCAGCTTAGGCAGGCAAGAGACCCAGTACTTC. Combining the CDR3 with reference TRBV11-2 and TRBJ2-5 gives the whole variable domain EAGVAQSPRYKIIEKRQSVAFWCNPISGHATLYWYQQILGQGPKLLIQFQNNGVVDDSQLPKDRFSAERLKGVDSTLKIQPAKLEDSAVYLCTSSLGRQETQYFGPGTRLLVL.

The rearrangement joins TRBV6-7 to TRBJ2-5, with a weak D call TRBD1 (6 bases). TRBV6-7 carries the ORF label, with uncertain function. V was pared by 0 bases and J by 11 bases, with 22 bases between. The CDR3 sequence is 16 residues long. The CDR3 coding sequence is TGTGCCAGCAGTTACTCCGGGGACATAGGACTCTCGGAGCAGTACTTC. Protein product: CASSYSGDIGLSEQYF.

The chain employs TRBV9 and TRBJ1-2; 8 bases agree with TRBD1. J was trimmed by 3 bases and V by 2 bases; bases with no gene match: 9. Germline V gives CDR1 SGDLS, CDR2 YYNGEE. There are 16 residues in the CDR3. DNA of the CDR3: TGTGCCAGCAGCGTGGACAGACAGGGGAATGACTATGGCTACACCTTC. It is translated as CASSVDRQGNDYGYTF.

The chain couples TRBV9 to TRBJ2-4, with 7 bases lining up with TRBD1. The CDR3 is made up of 12 amino acids. Trimming cost V 4 bases and J 13 bases; bases outside gene matches: 8. The germline V gene encodes CDR1 SGDLS and CDR2 YYNGEE. The CDR3 region is CASSSRTGIQYF. CDR3 coding DNA: TGTGCCAGCAGCTCCAGGACAGGAATACAGTACTTC.

The V and J genes are TRBV6-5 and TRBJ2-1; D possibly corresponds to TRBD2 (6 bases). Deletions cut 4 bases from V and 7 bases from J, with 17 bases between. The CDR3 has 15 amino acids. Germline values: CDR1 MNHEY, CDR2 SVGAGI. The CDR3 sequence: CASSSRGTGFNEQFF. In DNA, the CDR3 is TGTGCCAGCAGTTCTCGGGGGACTGGGTTTAATGAGCAGTTCTTC.

The V call is TRBV27, the J call TRBJ1-5, with 8 bases lining up with TRBD1. The CDR3 sequence is 16 residues long. The ends lost 5 bases at V and 1 base at J; junction bases unmatched: 7. Germline-derived CDR1 and CDR2 are MNHEY and SMNVEV (reference sequence). CDR3 DNA sequence: TGTGCCAGCAGTCCCTCGACAGGGGAGAGCAATCAGCCCCAGCATTTT. Protein sequence: CASSPSTGESNQPQHF.

The chain joins TRBV12-3 or TRBV12-4 to TRBJ2-1; the D is unclear. The V and J ends lost 1 base and 0 bases respectively, with 10 bases between them. The CDR3 contains 16 residues. The CDR3 sequence is CASSLGSASSYNEQFF. The CDR3 DNA reads TGTGCCAGCAGTTTAGGGTCGGCGAGCTCCTACAATGAGCAGTTCTTC.

In this sample, this clonotype turned up a few times. The rearrangement joins TRBV6-1 to TRBJ2-3; 11 nucleotides match TRBD2. This CDR3 is built from 16 residues. The V and J ends lost 4 bases and 3 bases, in that order; junction bases with no gene match: 6. Per the germline V gene, CDR1 is MNHNS and CDR2 is SASEGT. Here the CDR3 reads CASSVATSGSTDTQYF. The CDR3, as DNA: TGTGCCAGCAGTGTAGCTACTAGCGGGAGTACAGATACGCAGTATTTT.

This clonotype was picked up a small number of times. This rearrangement joins TRBV7-2 to TRBJ1-2, with D unresolved. CDR1 SGHTA and CDR2 FQGNSA come from the germline V gene. Trimming took off 1 base at V and 1 base at J, with 10 bases between the two ends. The CDR3 spans 15 residues. CDR3: CASSLDKIINYGYTF. In nucleotides, the CDR3 is TGTGCCAGCAGCTTAGACAAGATCATTAACTATGGCTACACCTTC.

V is TRBV3-1 and J is TRBJ1-5; D remains unclear. V dropped 1 base and J dropped 3 bases, with 7 bases sitting between them. The CDR3 length is 14 residues. Germline V gene sequence: CDR1 LGHDT, CDR2 YNNKEL (reference sequence). This CDR3 reads CASSQGLVNQPQHF. The CDR3 DNA reads TGTGCCAGCAGCCAAGGGTTGGTCAATCAGCCCCAGCATTTT. Using reference TRBV3-1 and TRBJ1-5 for the parts outside the CDR3, the full variable domain is DTAVSQTPKYLVTQMGNDKSIKCEQNLGHDTMYWYKQDSKKFLKIMFSYNNKELIINETVPNRFSPKSPDKAHLNLHINSLELGDSAVYFCASSQGLVNQPQHFGDGTRLSIL.

The chain carries TRBV4-2 and TRBJ2-1; 7 bases line up with TRBD2. Near its end, the DNA agrees better with TRBJ2-7, so the J call may be wrong. Germline CDR1 LGHNA, CDR2 YNFKEQ. There are 15 residues in the CDR3. CDR3 protein: CASSQPGDYNNEQYF. The CDR3 DNA is TGTGCCAGCAGCCAGCCCGGGGACTATAACAATGAGCAGTACTTC.

The CDR3 DNA sequence: TGTGCCAGCAGTGGACTCTCATCTCACTTTGAAGCTTTCTTT. Translated, it gives CASSGLSSHFEAFF. V gene TRBV12-3 or TRBV12-4 combines with J gene TRBJ1-1, with D hard to call. The CDR3 extends over 14 amino acids. V was cut by 5 bases and J by 7 bases, with 17 bases left in between.

For this clonotype: Sequence at one end of the junction differs from germline and may be a read error. V usage is TRBV7-9 and J usage is TRBJ2-6; TRBD1 might be the D (5 bases). The CDR3 covers 17 residues. In germline, CDR1 is SEHNR, CDR2 FQNEAQ (reference sequence). This chain's CDR3 is CTSSNTGRSSGANVLTF. The CDR3 DNA reads TGTACCAGCAGTAACACAGGCCGTAGCTCTGGGGCCAACGTCCTGACTTTC.

The chain recombines TRBV6-6 with TRBJ1-2; 8 bases fit TRBD1. The CDR3 contains 11 residues. V was clipped by 8 bases and J by 7 bases; unmatched bases: 3. CDR1 is MNHNY, CDR2 SVGAGI, per germline (reference sequence). The CDR3, as DNA: TGTGCCAGCCAGGGGGCGTTTGGCTACACCTTC. Its protein product is CASQGAFGYTF.

The V and J genes are TRBV4-1 and TRBJ1-4; D call uncertain. The CDR3 is 13 amino acids. The germline V gene has CDR1 MGHRA and CDR2 YSYEKL. V was trimmed by 2 bases and J by 7 bases, leaving 8 bases between them. The CDR3 loop is CASSQYRSEKLFF. In nucleotides, the CDR3 is TGCGCCAGCAGCCAATATAGATCTGAAAAACTGTTTTTT.